This T cell receptor (beta chain) was captured in a study of blood T cell repertoires in COVID-19. Across the whole study: The United States, Italy and Spain were the sources of the acute and convalescent COVID-19 samples. From T cells, B-cell-depleted T cells, or PBMCs came the material, which was cDNA or gDNA.

Original analysis: Estimation of nucleated cell counts was performed using reference gene primer amplification. Some clones are missing from TCRdb's copy, which holds only in-frame ones; the method was immunoSEQ multiplex PCR. The DNA was the basis for D and trimming; V, J and clone size are from that table. Of a few hundred thousand clones listed, 80% to 90% are singletons. Germline V CDR1 and CDR2: MNHNY, SVGAGI (reference sequence). The CDR3 is made up of 13 amino acids. V was pared by 4 bases and J by 7 bases, with 13 bases between. Material: peripheral blood. The chain has TRBV6-6 and TRBJ1-1; a possible D gene is TRBD1 (5 bases). This sequence originates from a man aged 35-49 years with acute or convalescent COVID-19. CDR3 sequence (DNA): TGTGCCAGCAGTTTAGTTTCAGGGAATGAAGCTTTCTTT. Its translation: CASSLVSGNEAFF.